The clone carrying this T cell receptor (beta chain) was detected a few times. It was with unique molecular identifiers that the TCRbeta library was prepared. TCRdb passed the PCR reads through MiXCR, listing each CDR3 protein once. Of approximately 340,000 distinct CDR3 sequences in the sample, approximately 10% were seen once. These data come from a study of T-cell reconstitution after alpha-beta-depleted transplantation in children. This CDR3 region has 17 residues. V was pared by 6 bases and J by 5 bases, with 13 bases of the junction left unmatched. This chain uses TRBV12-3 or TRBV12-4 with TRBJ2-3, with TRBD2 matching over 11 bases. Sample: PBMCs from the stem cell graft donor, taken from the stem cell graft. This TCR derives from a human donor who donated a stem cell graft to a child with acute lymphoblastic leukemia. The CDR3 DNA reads TGTGCCAGCAGCCCGGATAGCGGGAGGGCGGAATTAGATACGCAGTATTTT. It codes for CASSPDSGRAELDTQYF.